These 24 T cell receptor beta chains originate from one sample sequenced in a study of T cells in Graves' hyperthyroidism and ophthalmopathy. Amplification targeted TCR beta CDR3 regions from RNA transcripts. The TCR CDR3 was amplified in a first-round RT-PCR using the HTBI primer set. In TCRdb, the multiplex PCR reads were re-called with MiXCR into one record per CDR3 protein. Of roughly 400,000 distinct CDR3 sequences detected, about 15% appear once; the ten largest clones hold roughly 26%. Input material: blood. The receptors derive from a woman younger than 30 with Graves' hyperthyroidism that later progressed to Graves' ophthalmopathy.

This clonotype was detected ten times or more. V gene TRBV2 combines with J gene TRBJ2-1, with 11 positions matching TRBD2. CDR3 size: 14 residues. The ends lost 7 bases at V and 9 bases at J; junction bases unmatched: 8. Per germline, CDR1 SNHLY and CDR2 FYNNEI. The CDR3 reads CASIAGGRGIEQFF. Written as DNA, the CDR3 is TGTGCCAGCATAGCGGGAGGGAGGGGGATTGAGCAGTTCTTC.

This clonotype was counted many times. Germline and junction disagree at one end, which may indicate a read error. The gene calls are TRBV7-8 and TRBJ1-1; 7 positions match TRBD1. The germline V gene encodes CDR1 SGHVS and CDR2 FQNEAQ. The CDR3 is 14 residues long. The CDR3 nucleotides are TGTGCCAGCAGCTTAATACAGGGGAACATTGAAGCTTTCTTT. Translation gives CASSLIQGNIEAFF.

At least ten counts were recorded for this clonotype. This chain uses TRBV5-1 with TRBJ2-7; D is perhaps TRBD2 (7 bases). Germline V gives CDR1 SGHRS, CDR2 YFSETQ. With 4 bases removed from V and 4 bases from J, the gap between germline ends came to 18 bases. CDR3 length equals 15 residues. Here the CDR3 reads CASSVRTRGGYEQYF. The CDR3 nucleotides are TGCGCCAGCAGCGTTCGGACTAGGGGGGGTTACGAGCAGTACTTC.

J is TRBJ2-3 and V is TRBV5-1, with 12 bases aligning to TRBD2. Trimming cost V 8 bases and J 0 bases; bases outside gene matches: 10. CDR1 and CDR2 (germline): SGHRS, YFSETQ. The CDR3 runs to 17 residues. CDR3 loop: CASSSGRGTYSTDTQYF. The DNA of the CDR3 is TGCGCCAGTTCTAGCGGGAGGGGAACCTACAGCACAGATACGCAGTATTTT.

This clonotype was detected many times. The chain has TRBV10-3 and TRBJ2-7; D is possibly TRBD1 (6 bases). This CDR3 spans 13 amino acids. From germline, CDR1 is ENHRY and CDR2 SYGVKD. V lost 4 bases, J lost 2 bases, and 9 bases lay in between. The CDR3 DNA is TGTGCCATCAGTGGGGACAATGCCTACGAGCAGTACTTC. Amino acids: CAISGDNAYEQYF.

At least ten counts were recorded for this clonotype. The V and J genes are TRBV27 and TRBJ1-5; D is perhaps TRBD1 (6 bases). CDR3 length: 14 residues. In germline, CDR1 is MNHEY, CDR2 SMNVEV (reference sequence). Trimming stripped 3 bases from V and 5 bases from J, with 11 bases between. CDR3 sequence: CASSLAGDHQPQHF. The CDR3, as DNA: TGTGCCAGCAGTTTGGCAGGGGATCATCAGCCCCAGCATTTT.

This clonotype was counted only a few times. The chain has TRBV6-2 or TRBV6-3 and TRBJ2-2; 8 bases are shared with TRBD2. V shed 2 bases and J 0 bases; nucleotides not matched to a gene: 5. The germline CDR1 and CDR2 sequences are MNHEY and SVGEGT. The CDR3 loop spans 17 amino acids. CDR3 nucleotides: TGTGCCAGCAGTTACAATGACGGGAGGGCGAACACCGGGGAGCTGTTTTTT. Translating gives CASSYNDGRANTGELFF.

This clonotype was seen a few times. The chain employs TRBV4-2 and TRBJ2-1; TRBD2 is a possible D gene (6 bases). The CDR3 length is 14 residues. With 2 bases removed from V and 7 bases from J, the gap between germline ends came to 12 bases. Per germline, CDR1 LGHNA and CDR2 YNFKEQ. The CDR3 nucleotides read TGTGCCAGCAGCCAACTCAGGGAGGTAAATGAGCAGTTCTTC. Translated: CASSQLREVNEQFF.

This clonotype was counted ten times or more. The V and J genes are TRBV2 and TRBJ1-5, with D uncertain. This CDR3 is built from 13 residues. V lost 5 bases to trimming and J lost 3 bases, with 8 bases between them. The germline V gene encodes CDR1 SNHLY and CDR2 FYNNEI. DNA for the CDR3: TGTGCCAGCAGTTGGACGGCCAATCAGCCCCAGCATTTT. Encoded protein: CASSWTANQPQHF. The full variable domain, rest sourced from reference TRBV2 and TRBJ1-5, is EPEVTQTPSHQVTQMGQEVILRCVPISNHLYFYWYRQILGQKVEFLVSFYNNEISEKSEIFDDQFSVERPDGSNFTLKIRSTKLEDSAMYFCASSWTANQPQHFGDGTRLSIL.

This clonotype showed up just a few times. The J gene is TRBJ1-1, the V gene TRBV18; 10 positions match TRBD1. With V trimmed by 0 bases and J by 1 base, 8 bases remained unmatched. The germline CDR1 and CDR2 sequences are KGHSH and LQKENI. This CDR3 has 18 amino acids. CDR3 amino acids: CASSPPTVGQGGNTEAFF. CDR3 DNA sequence: TGTGCCAGCTCACCACCGACGGTCGGACAGGGGGGGAACACTGAAGCTTTCTTT. Complete variable domain (other parts from reference TRBV18 and TRBJ1-1): NAGVMQNPRHLVRRRGQEARLRCSPMKGHSHVYWYRQLPEEGLKFMVYLQKENIIDESGMPKERFSAEFPKEGPSILRIQQVVRGDSAAYFCASSPPTVGQGGNTEAFFGQGTRLTVV.

The V gene is TRBV28, the J gene TRBJ1-2, with 8 bases lining up with TRBD1. Germline V CDR1 and CDR2: MDHEN, SYDVKM. The junction had 6 bases not matched to a gene; V was cut back by 5 bases and J by 4 bases. The CDR3 consists of 14 residues. The DNA for the CDR3 is TGTGCCAGCAGTCCCGCGACAGGGGCCTATGGCTACACCTTC. Translating gives CASSPATGAYGYTF.

This clonotype occurred many times. Germline is not matched at one junction end, which may reflect a read error. This chain uses TRBV2 with TRBJ2-1, with 7 bases fitting TRBD2. The germline gives CDR1 SNHLY, CDR2 FYNNEI. The CDR3 has 12 residues. Here the CDR3 reads CASREAGHEQFF. CDR3 in DNA: TGTGCCAGCAGGGAAGCGGGGCATGAGCAGTTCTTC.

This clonotype was detected ten times or more. This chain connects TRBV6-5 to TRBJ1-1; D gene unclear. The CDR3 length is 16 residues. Germline V gene lookup returns CDR1 MNHEY and CDR2 SVGAGI. The ends were cut back, 2 bases at V and 0 bases at J, with 13 bases in the middle. CDR3 nucleotides: TGTGCCAGCAGTTACCGGCAACGAAACTTGAACACTGAAGCTTTCTTT. Translated, it gives CASSYRQRNLNTEAFF.

This clonotype was counted ten times or more. The chain employs TRBV2 and TRBJ2-7; 9 bases match TRBD2. CDR3 length equals 14 residues. Germline CDR1 and CDR2: SNHLY and FYNNEI. The J segment lost 5 bases and the V segment lost 3 bases, leaving 5 bases of the junction unmatched. This CDR3 is CASSDAGGANEQYF. CDR3 in DNA: TGTGCCAGCAGTGATGCGGGAGGGGCAAACGAGCAGTACTTC. Combining the CDR3 with reference TRBV2 and TRBJ2-7 gives the whole variable domain EPEVTQTPSHQVTQMGQEVILRCVPISNHLYFYWYRQILGQKVEFLVSFYNNEISEKSEIFDDQFSVERPDGSNFTLKIRSTKLEDSAMYFCASSDAGGANEQYFGPGTRLTVT.

The chain has TRBV6-1 and TRBJ2-7, with 7 bases that match TRBD2. This CDR3 comprises 15 residues. Germline-derived CDR1 and CDR2 are MNHNS and SASEGT. V lost 6 bases and J lost 5; bases outside the gene matches: 13. CDR3 residues: CASSPDVRESHEQYF. In nucleotides, the CDR3 is TGTGCCAGCAGCCCCGACGTGCGGGAGTCCCACGAGCAGTACTTC.

The V and J genes are TRBV11-2 and TRBJ2-1; tentatively, D is TRBD1 (6 bases). This CDR3 comprises 17 residues. V gave up 8 bases and J gave up 3 bases, with 23 bases separating them. From germline, CDR1 is SGHAT and CDR2 FQNNGV. CDR3 nucleotides: TGTGCCAGCCTAGGATCAGGGGCAGCGGCCAACTACAATGAGCAGTTCTTC. Translation gives CASLGSGAAANYNEQFF.

At least ten counts were recorded for this clonotype. J is TRBJ1-4 and V is TRBV5-6; D is uncertain. CDR3 length equals 15 residues. The V gene's germline CDR1 is SGHDT and CDR2 YYEEEE. Trimming shortened V by 3 bases and J by 5 bases, and 14 bases separated the two germline ends. In DNA, the CDR3 is TGTGCCAGCAGCTACCTTGGTTTGGGGAATGAAAAACTGTTTTTT. This codes for CASSYLGLGNEKLFF.

The table lists this clonotype with many counts. Germline and junction disagree at one end, which may indicate a read error. The chain joins TRBV7-2 to TRBJ1-1; perhaps TRBD1 as D (6 bases). The CDR3 spans 15 residues. Germline lookup yields CDR1 SGHTA and CDR2 FQGNSA. The CDR3 sequence is CASNLAGGLGTEAFF. For the CDR3, the DNA is TGTGCCAGCAACTTAGCTGGGGGGCTCGGCACTGAAGCTTTCTTT. Combining the CDR3 with reference TRBV7-2 and TRBJ1-1 gives the whole variable domain GAGVSQSPSNKVTEKGKDVELRCDPISGHTALYWYRQSLGQGLEFLIYFQGNSAPDKSGLPSDRFSAERTGGSVSTLTIQRTQQEDSAVYLCASNLAGGLGTEAFFGQGTRLTVV.

There are many counts of this clonotype. The rearrangement links TRBV30 to TRBJ2-2; D uncertain. There are 14 residues in the CDR3. Germline V gene lookup returns CDR1 GTSNPN and CDR2 SVGIG (reference sequence). With 5 bases removed from V and 6 bases from J, the gap between germline ends came to 16 bases. The CDR3: CAWAPAGQAGELFF. In nucleotides, the CDR3 is TGTGCCTGGGCCCCAGCCGGGCAAGCCGGGGAGCTGTTTTTT. The full variable domain, in which reference TRBV30 and TRBJ2-2 provide the parts outside the CDR3, is SQTIHQWPATLVQPVGSPLSLECTVEGTSNPNLYWYRQAAGRGLQLLFYSVGIGQISSEVPQNLSASRPQDRQFILSSKKLLLSDSGFYLCAWAPAGQAGELFFGEGSRLTVL.

This chain uses TRBV6-1 with TRBJ2-1; 12 bases map to TRBD2. This CDR3 is built from 16 residues. V lost 5 bases and J lost 4; bases outside the gene matches: 6. The germline V gene encodes CDR1 MNHNS and CDR2 SASEGT. The CDR3 spells CASSQTSGRFYNEQFF. The CDR3 DNA reads as TGTGCCAGCAGTCAGACTAGCGGGAGATTTTACAATGAGCAGTTCTTC.

The chain couples TRBV5-1 to TRBJ2-5, with D uncertain. This CDR3 contains 14 residues. The ends were cut back, 1 base at V and 5 bases at J, with 12 bases in the middle. CDR1 is SGHRS and CDR2 is YFSETQ in the germline V gene. The CDR3 protein is CASSLFGQLETQYF. The CDR3 DNA reads as TGCGCCAGCAGCTTGTTTGGGCAGTTGGAGACCCAGTACTTC.

This rearrangement joins TRBV6-5 to TRBJ2-1; TRBD2 matches 9 bases. V was pared by 2 bases and J by 2 bases, with 13 bases of the junction left unmatched. CDR1 is MNHEY and CDR2 is SVGAGI in the germline V gene. The CDR3 length is 19 residues. This CDR3 is CASSYTGLAPGRPYNEQFF. The CDR3 nucleotides are TGTGCCAGCAGTTACACGGGACTAGCACCCGGGAGACCCTACAATGAGCAGTTCTTC.

V is TRBV10-3 and J is TRBJ2-5; no definite D call. This CDR3 contains 13 residues. With 10 bases removed from V and 1 base from J, the gap between germline ends came to 13 bases. Germline V gene sequence: CDR1 ENHRY, CDR2 SYGVKD. The CDR3 here is CATLRVPQETQYF. The DNA of the CDR3 is TGTGCCACCCTCCGGGTTCCCCAAGAGACCCAGTACTTC.

In this sample, this clonotype turned up a few times. The chain couples TRBV6-1 to TRBJ1-1; no clear D gene. This CDR3 spans 13 amino acids. Looked up from germline, CDR1 is MNHNS and CDR2 is SASEGT. V was pared by 7 bases and J by 1 base, with 10 bases between. This CDR3 is CASTPPRNTEAFF. DNA of the CDR3: TGTGCCAGCACGCCGCCAAGGAACACTGAAGCTTTCTTT.